These 9 T cell receptor beta chains originate from one sample sequenced in a study of blood T cell repertoires in COVID-19. Assay used: immunoSEQ multiplex PCR; TCRdb lists only in-frame clones, some missing. The table includes hundreds of thousands of clones, approximately 90% detected once. The sample consisted of PBMCs or T cells enriched from blood (not recorded which). These receptors were taken from a man younger than 35 who had recovered from COVID-19.

V is TRBV18 and J is TRBJ2-1; TRBD1 matches 9 bases. CDR1 is KGHSH and CDR2 is LQKENI in the germline V gene. This CDR3 is built from 14 residues. V shed 2 bases and J 8 bases; nucleotides not matched to a gene: 4. CDR3 DNA: TGTGCCAGCTCACCAACGGGACAGGGACATGAGCAGTTCTTC. Translated, it gives CASSPTGQGHEQFF.

This clone appeared once. The gene calls are TRBV9 and TRBJ2-1, with 9 bases lining up with TRBD2. The CDR3 runs to 16 residues. From germline, CDR1 is SGDLS and CDR2 YYNGEE. V was pared by 0 bases and J by 6 bases, with 7 bases of the junction left unmatched. The DNA for the CDR3 is TGTGCCAGCAGCGTAGAGGCGGGAGGGCCCCGCAATGAGCAGTTCTTC. Its translation: CASSVEAGGPRNEQFF.

The chain links TRBV11-2 to TRBJ2-1; D may be TRBD2 (6 bases). This CDR3 has 14 residues. Trimming cost V 3 bases and J 8 bases, with 14 bases left between them. CDR1 is SGHAT and CDR2 is FQNNGV in the germline V gene. The DNA of the CDR3 is TGTGCCAGCAGCTTCGGCGGAGGGATCGATGAGCAGTTCTTC. Its translation is CASSFGGGIDEQFF.

The chain uses TRBV19 and TRBJ2-3; 9 nucleotides line up with TRBD1. Germline CDR1 and CDR2: LNHDA and SQIVND (reference sequence). This CDR3 region has 15 residues. Trimming cost V 3 bases and J 0 bases; bases outside gene matches: 1. The CDR3 DNA sequence: TGTGCCAGTAGTATCGGGACAGGGAGCACAGATACGCAGTATTTT. The encoded protein is CASSIGTGSTDTQYF.

This clone was detected ten times or more. The rearrangement joins TRBV2 to TRBJ1-1, with D tentatively TRBD1 (5 bases). The CDR3 covers 13 residues. Trimming took 9 bases from V and 1 from J, leaving 12 bases between them. Germline V CDR1 and CDR2: SNHLY, FYNNEI. CDR3 coding DNA: TGTGCCAGTTTCAGGGAACAGAACACTGAAGCTTTCTTT. Amino acid sequence: CASFREQNTEAFF.

CDR3 protein: CASSLADRGSNEQFF. In nucleotides, the CDR3 is TGCGCCAGCAGCTTGGCGGACAGGGGGTCCAATGAGCAGTTCTTC. The chain joins TRBV5-1 to TRBJ2-1; 10 bases fit TRBD1. Trimming cost V 0 bases and J 6 bases; bases outside gene matches: 3. This CDR3 is built from 15 residues. Germline loops: CDR1 SGHRS, CDR2 YFSETQ.

The genes are TRBV9 and TRBJ2-2, with D tentatively TRBD1 (5 bases). CDR3 length: 15 residues. Trimming left V 4 bases short and J 0 bases short, with 10 bases between. CDR1 SGDLS and CDR2 YYNGEE come from the germline V gene. CDR3 DNA sequence: TGTGCCAGCAGCCCCAGGGATTCGAACACCGGGGAGCTGTTTTTT. Its protein is CASSPRDSNTGELFF. The variable domain in full, completed from reference TRBV9 and TRBJ2-2, reads DSGVTQTPKHLITATGQRVTLRCSPRSGDLSVYWYQQSLDQGLQFLIQYYNGEERAKGNILERFSAQQFPDLHSELNLSSLELGDSALYFCASSPRDSNTGELFFGEGSRLTVL.

V gene TRBV27 combines with J gene TRBJ2-1; 8 bases align to TRBD2. The V segment lost 1 base and the J segment 7 bases; nucleotides outside the gene matches: 6. Germline CDR1 MNHEY, CDR2 SMNVEV (reference sequence). The CDR3 length is 15 residues. In DNA, the CDR3 is TGTGCCAGCAGTTTATGGGGGACTAGGCAGAATGAGCAGTTCTTC. It yields the protein CASSLWGTRQNEQFF.

This rearrangement joins TRBV3-1 (or the pseudogene TRBV3-2) to TRBJ1-2, with no clear D. CDR1 and CDR2 (germline): LGHDT, YNNKEL (reference sequence). This CDR3 region has 11 residues. The ends were cut back, 0 bases at V and 8 bases at J, with 4 bases in the middle. CDR3 DNA sequence: TGTGCCAGCAGCCAAGATCGGGGCTACACCTTC. Amino acid sequence: CASSQDRGYTF.